This paragraph reports one T cell receptor beta chain. Its specificity is unknown. All patients were mismatch repair deficient, assessed by either PCR or immunohistochemistry. Repertoires were generated with immunoSEQ multiplex PCR, while TCRdb's copy carries only in-frame clones and drops some. The data contain some 110,000 clones, 65% to 80% of them singletons. The data are from a study of PD-1 blockade in mismatch repair-deficient tumors. About the study: Patients had 12 mismatch repair-deficient cancer types, all previously treated and progressing. Study results and limitations: Tumor-resident clones, often undetectable pretreatment in blood, expanded then contracted after pembrolizumab.

Sample: peripheral blood, taken about 13 months after starting pembrolizumab. The receptor comes from an adult with mismatch repair-deficient cancer.

The CDR3, as DNA: TGTGCCAGCAGTTTCGGGGGGACTGAAGCTTTCTTT. Residues: CASSFGGTEAFF. The chain links TRBV28 to TRBJ1-1; tentative D call: TRBD1 (5 bases). Deletions cut 3 bases from V and 5 bases from J, with 7 bases between. The CDR3 length is 12 residues. CDR1 and CDR2 from the germline V gene are MDHEN and SYDVKM. Together with reference TRBV28 and TRBJ1-1, the CDR3 gives the full variable domain: DVKVTQSSRYLVKRTGEKVFLECVQDMDHENMFWYRQDPGLGLRLIYFSYDVKMKEKGDIPEGYSVSREKKERFSLILESASTNQTSMYLCASSFGGTEAFFGQGTRLTVV.